One and the same sample provided the 20 T cell receptor beta chains below, sequenced in a study of tumor-infiltrating lymphocytes in primary liver carcinoma (dated by TCRdb to 2017 to 2019). TRIzol reagent was used to extract blood RNA from unsorted whole blood, while the DNeasy Blood & Tissue kit provided the germline DNA. These reads were obtained on an Illumina HiSeq 2500. Using a constant-region primer and ProtoScript II reverse transcriptase, TCRbeta-specific cDNA was reverse-transcribed from roughly 460 ng total RNA. Construction of the TCRbeta libraries relied on three nested rounds of multiplex PCR, following a slightly modified ARM-PCR procedure. Each of the first two PCR rounds ran for approximately 10 cycles using multiplex TRBV1-TRBV30 forward primers together with a Cbeta reverse primer. Starting from the raw public reads, TCRdb applied fastp trimming at Q25, assembled clones with MiXCR and retained in-frame beta chains. Rows are unified per CDR3 protein, each entry keeping the most common DNA and genes. The sample contains around 330,000 distinct CDR3 sequences, 50% to 75% of them found a single time. Around 15% of the sample is in the top ten clones.

Sequencing was carried out using peripheral blood. These receptor sequences come from a woman aged 25 to 39 with primary liver carcinoma and hepatitis B virus infection.

This clonotype was seen a single time. The junction differs from germline at one of its ends, possibly a read error. The V call is TRBV11-2, the J call TRBJ2-2, with D possibly being TRBD1 or TRBD2 (5 bases each). This CDR3 region has 15 residues. CDR1 and CDR2 from the germline V gene are SGHAT and FQNNGV. The CDR3 here is CASSWTSGNIGELFF. The CDR3 DNA is TGTGCCAGCAGCTGGACAAGTGGTAACATCGGGGAGCTGTTCTTT.

A word on this clonotype: An end of the junction does not agree with germline; a read error may underlie this. This sequence joins TRBV11-1 and TRBJ1-1; the D is unclear. CDR3 length equals 16 residues. Germline assignment: CDR1 SGHAT and CDR2 FQDESV (reference sequence). The CDR3 here is CANSLGGSGSQQEAFF. In DNA form, the CDR3 reads TGTGCCAACAGCTTAGGAGGGAGTGGGAGTCAGCAGGAAGCTTTCTTT.

The V and J genes are TRBV6-5 and TRBJ2-1; 9 nucleotides align to TRBD1. CDR1 and CDR2 (germline): MNHEY, SVGAGI. There are 14 residues in the CDR3. CDR3 nucleotide sequence: TGTTCCAACGCCAGCGGGACAGGGTACAATGAGCAGTTCTTC. Its protein product is CSNASGTGYNEQFF.

The chain combines TRBV14 with TRBJ2-7; the D gene is possibly TRBD1 (6 bases). CDR1 and CDR2 from the germline V gene are SGHDN and FVKESK. The CDR3 has 19 amino acids. Trimming stripped 0 bases from V and 1 base from J, with 22 bases between. The CDR3 is CASSQDLVVRMDRSYEQYF. In DNA form, the CDR3 reads TGTGCCAGCAGCCAAGATCTAGTCGTTCGGATGGACAGATCCTACGAGCAGTACTTC.

This clonotype has ten or more counts. V and J are TRBV12-3 or TRBV12-4 and TRBJ1-1; possible D gene TRBD1, 5 bases. V was shortened by 8 bases and J by 0 bases, with 16 bases between the two germline ends. This CDR3 comprises 15 residues. CDR3 loop: CASRGEGIMNTEAFF. CDR3 nucleotides: TGTGCCAGCCGCGGGGAGGGGATTATGAACACTGAAGCTTTCTTT.

This clonotype was observed at least ten times. The rearrangement uses TRBV11-2 and TRBJ2-1; weak D call: TRBD2 (6 bases). The V gene's germline CDR1 is SGHAT and CDR2 FQNNGV. The CDR3 is 17 residues long. V was cut by 5 bases and J by 0 bases, with 17 bases left in between. DNA for the CDR3: TGTGCCAGCAGCGGGTCTGGCGGGAAGAGCTCCTACAATGAGCAGTTCTTC. Residues: CASSGSGGKSSYNEQFF.

The rearrangement joins TRBV11-2 to TRBJ2-5, with D possibly TRBD2 on 7 matching bases. The ends were cut back, 3 bases at V and 7 bases at J, with 18 bases in the middle. In germline, CDR1 is SGHAT, CDR2 FQNNGV. This CDR3 comprises 15 residues. CDR3 residues: CASSFGVGGGGTQYF. The CDR3 DNA reads as TGTGCCAGCAGCTTCGGAGTGGGAGGGGGTGGGACCCAGTACTTC.

This clonotype was counted only a few times. The chain couples TRBV12-3 or TRBV12-4 to TRBJ2-7, with a possible D match to TRBD1 (6 bases). The V end lost 6 bases, the J end lost 3 bases, and 24 bases lay between the germline ends. CDR3 length: 17 amino acids. Here the CDR3 reads CASSPTEFGTPLYEQYF. The CDR3 DNA is TGTGCCAGCAGCCCGACAGAGTTCGGGACACCTCTCTACGAGCAGTACTTC.

The rearrangement joins TRBV7-8 to TRBJ2-3, with 7 bases aligning to TRBD1. CDR1 is SGHVS, CDR2 FQNEAQ, per germline. V lost 5 bases, J lost 5 bases, and 16 bases stayed unmatched. The CDR3 loop spans 17 amino acids. The CDR3 reads CASSPRLDETGRDTQYF. The CDR3 bases are TGTGCCAGCAGCCCCCGGTTGGACGAGACAGGGCGAGATACGCAGTATTTT.

Remarks on this clonotype: A junction end diverges from the germline sequence, so it may reflect a read error. CDR3 in DNA: TGTGACAGCAGCAAGGGGAGTAACTATAGCTACACCTTC. The encoded protein is CDSSKGSNYSYTF. J is TRBJ1-2 and V is TRBV11-3; a possible D gene is TRBD1 (5 bases). The CDR3 runs to 13 residues. Per germline, CDR1 SGHNT and CDR2 YENEEA. The full variable domain, rest sourced from reference TRBV11-3 and TRBJ1-2, is EAGVVQSPRYKIIEKKQPVAFWCNPISGHNTLYWYLQNLGQGPELLIRYENEEAVDDSQLPKDRFSAERLKGVDSTLKIQPAELGDSAVYLCDSSKGSNYSYTFGSGTRLTVV.

The CDR3 loop reads CASSQDRTSGSLGETQYF. CDR3 bases: TGCGCCAGCAGCCAAGACAGGACTAGCGGGAGTTTGGGAGAGACCCAGTACTTC. The chain carries TRBV4-1 and TRBJ2-5, with 13 bases matching TRBD2. Looked up from germline, CDR1 is MGHRA and CDR2 is YSYEKL. J was trimmed by 4 bases and V by 0 bases; bases with no gene match: 8. This CDR3 has 18 amino acids.

This clonotype has only a few counts. A much larger clonotype is one base distant, so this may be a read error. The chain's CDR3 is CASSGFWNGARGYTF. The DNA for the CDR3 is TGTGCCAGCAGTGGATTCTGGAATGGGGCGCGGGGCTACACCTTC. V gene TRBV6-1 combines with J gene TRBJ1-2, with D possibly being TRBD1 (5 bases). With 4 bases removed from V and 8 bases from J, the gap between germline ends came to 20 bases. The CDR3 runs 15 residues. Germline values: CDR1 MNHNS, CDR2 SASEGT.

The genes are TRBV12-3 or TRBV12-4 and TRBJ2-1; 8 nucleotides line up with TRBD2. The CDR3 is 16 residues long. The trim removed 6 bases at V and 2 bases at J, leaving 9 bases unmatched. CDR3 protein: CASSPSTSGPYNEQFF. CDR3 DNA: TGTGCCAGCAGCCCCAGTACTAGCGGACCCTACAATGAGCAGTTCTTC.

In this sample, this clonotype turned up a few times. The chain has TRBV4-2 and TRBJ2-7; TRBD2 matches 10 bases. The length of the CDR3 is 15 residues. Germline assignment: CDR1 LGHNA and CDR2 YNFKEQ. V shed 4 bases, J shed 4 bases, and the junction held 7 bases outside the gene matches. The CDR3 nucleotides read TGTGCCAGCAGCCCGAGCGCTAGCGGGAGTTACGAGCAGTACTTC. It encodes CASSPSASGSYEQYF.

This rearrangement joins TRBV6-5 to TRBJ1-2, with D possibly matching TRBD1 (6 bases). Germline CDR1 and CDR2: MNHEY and SVGAGI. There are 15 residues in the CDR3. V lost 4 bases and J lost 3, with 15 bases in between. In DNA form, the CDR3 reads TGTGCCAGCAGTTCGAACAGGGAGGTGTACTATGGCTACACCTTC. This gives the protein CASSSNREVYYGYTF.

Of note for this clonotype: A single base separates this from a much larger clone, so it may be a read error. J is TRBJ2-1 and V is TRBV12-3 or TRBV12-4; no definite D call. The CDR3 runs to 13 residues. The DNA of the CDR3 is TGTGCCATCAGTTTGGGTCCTTTGGGTGAGCAGTTCTTC. Protein sequence: CAISLGPLGEQFF.

This chain uses TRBV7-9 with TRBJ2-7; 9 nucleotides line up with TRBD1. Germline CDR1 SEHNR, CDR2 FQNEAQ (reference sequence). This CDR3 comprises 13 residues. J lost 4 bases, V lost 6 bases, and 4 bases had no gene match. CDR3 bases: TGTGCCAGCAGGCCCGGACAGGGGTACGAGCAGTACTTC. Translating it yields CASRPGQGYEQYF.

The rearrangement joins TRBV7-8 to TRBJ2-6; D gene uncertain. Per the germline V gene, CDR1 is SGHVS and CDR2 is FQNEAQ. V was trimmed by 4 bases and J by 2 bases, leaving 12 bases between them. The CDR3 totals 16 residues. The CDR3 DNA reads as TGTGCCAGCAGCTCAAAGGCCAAGACTGGGGCCAACGTCCTGACTTTC. Its protein is CASSSKAKTGANVLTF.

As for this clonotype: A read error may be the cause here, since a much bigger clone is one base away. The J gene is TRBJ2-1, the V gene TRBV12-3 or TRBV12-4, with D possibly TRBD1 on 5 matching bases. The CDR3 spans 13 residues. The V and J ends lost 3 bases and 6 bases respectively, with 9 bases between them. The CDR3: CASSFGATNEQFF. CDR3 nucleotides: TGTGCCAGCAGTTTTGGGGCTACCAATGAGCAGTTCTTC.

With respect to this clonotype: The junction differs from germline at one of its ends, possibly a read error. This rearrangement joins TRBV7-3 to TRBJ2-1, with D possibly matching TRBD2 (5 bases). CDR3 length: 13 amino acids. The V gene's germline CDR1 is SGHTA and CDR2 FQGTGA. DNA of the CDR3: TGTGCCAGCAGTTCGGGGTACCGGAATGAACAGTTCTTC. Residues: CASSSGYRNEQFF.